This T cell receptor beta chain derives from a study of blood T cells in healthy people across ages. The sample, about 9.2 milliliters of peripheral blood, was drawn from each donor. With each sample, at least 6 micrograms of total RNA were extracted. Study-wide results and caveats: Not knowing donor CMV status may have confounded expanded clonotype changes. As naive T cell percentage varied, TCR beta diversity correlated strongly with it.

Concerning this clonotype: Its antigen is unidentified.

Sample-barcoded 5' priming and a J-beta primer mix drove a second PCR of 7 to 11 cycles. Each CDR3 protein is one row after TCRdb ran MiXCR on the 5' RACE reads. The sample includes about 680,000 distinct CDR3 sequences, 49% of them seen just once. V was pared by 1 base and J by 1 base, with 9 bases between. The V gene's germline CDR1 is SGHTA and CDR2 FQGNSA. This CDR3 contains 15 residues. Sequencing used blood. This clonotype was sampled from a woman aged 60-70 years in good health. The J gene is TRBJ2-3, the V gene TRBV7-2; D possibly corresponds to TRBD2 (5 bases). In nucleotides, the CDR3 is TGTGCCAGCAGCTTAGATGCGGGTGGCACAGATACGCAGTATTTT. Protein product: CASSLDAGGTDTQYF.